The 13 T cell receptor beta chains below were found in one sample sequenced in a study of OX40 agonist ivuxolimab in advanced cancers. Method: immunoSEQ multiplex PCR; TCRdb's copy keeps in-frame clones and lacks some. The profile covers 15,000 to 25,000 clones, with around four fifths appearing a single time and about 17% taken by the ten largest. The specimen was CD4+ or CD8+ T cells sorted from blood, collected in a trial of the OX40 agonist ivuxolimab. Source of these receptors: an adult with an advanced solid tumor such as melanoma, head and neck, liver or kidney cancer.

This clone appeared a few times. The V and J genes are TRBV4-2 and TRBJ1-1; TRBD1 is a possible D gene (6 bases). The CDR3 spans 15 residues. V was shortened by 1 base and J by 5 bases, with 14 bases between the two germline ends. Germline V gene lookup returns CDR1 LGHNA and CDR2 YNFKEQ. In DNA, the CDR3 is TGTGCCAGCAGCCAAGGCCCGGGGGCCTTGACTGAAGCTTTCTTT. Its translation: CASSQGPGALTEAFF.

This chain uses TRBV4-3 with TRBJ2-7; 8 bases are a match to TRBD1. The CDR3 totals 16 residues. V shed 0 bases, J shed 0 bases, and the junction held 4 bases outside the gene matches. Germline CDR1 LGHNA, CDR2 YSLEER. The CDR3 bases are TGCGCCAGCAGCCAAGAGACAGGGGACACCTCCTACGAGCAGTACTTC. Translation: CASSQETGDTSYEQYF.

The chain has TRBV27 and TRBJ2-7; TRBD2 agrees at 10 bases. Trimming cost V 5 bases and J 4 bases; bases outside gene matches: 5. Germline CDR1 reads MNHEY; CDR2 reads SMNVEV (reference sequence). This CDR3 contains 14 residues. CDR3 coding DNA: TGTGCCAGCAGTCAAGAGCGGGAGGGATACGAGCAGTACTTC. Amino acid sequence: CASSQEREGYEQYF.

This clone was observed once. V is TRBV5-1 and J is TRBJ2-7; TRBD1 aligns across 11 bases. J lost 5 bases, V lost 2 bases, and 3 bases had no gene match. This CDR3 contains 14 residues. Looked up from germline, CDR1 is SGHRS and CDR2 is YFSETQ. The CDR3 nucleotides are TGCGCCAGCAGCTTTGGACAGGGGGCGGACGAGCAGTACTTC. Translating gives CASSFGQGADEQYF.

The rearrangement uses TRBV6-5 and TRBJ2-2; 9 positions match TRBD2. CDR3 size: 15 residues. After removal of 3 bases from V and 1 base from J, the junction contained 0 bases not matched to a gene. Germline-derived CDR1 and CDR2 are MNHEY and SVGAGI. CDR3 nucleotides: TGTGCCAGCAGTTATAGCGGGGGGAACACCGGGGAGCTGTTTTTT. The encoded protein is CASSYSGGNTGELFF.

The chain recombines TRBV5-4 with TRBJ1-1; no clear D gene. The CDR3 is 12 amino acids. Germline CDR1 reads SGHNT; CDR2 reads YYREEE (reference sequence). The V end lost 5 bases, the J end lost 1 base, and 6 bases lay between the germline ends. The CDR3 coding sequence is TGTGCCAGCAGTTTTCAGAACACTGAAGCTTTCTTT. Amino acids: CASSFQNTEAFF.

The gene calls are TRBV10-1 and TRBJ2-1; the D call may be TRBD1 or TRBD2 (5 bases each). The CDR3 is 11 residues long. With 3 bases removed from V and 10 bases from J, the gap between germline ends came to 7 bases. Germline V gene lookup returns CDR1 WNHNN and CDR2 SYGVQD (reference sequence). The CDR3: CASSEGTEQFF. CDR3 nucleotides: TGCGCCAGCAGTGAAGGGACGGAGCAGTTCTTC.

The V call is TRBV5-1, the J call TRBJ1-6; D gene uncertain. V shed 4 bases and J shed 10 bases, with 18 bases lying between them. The CDR3 length is 15 residues. Germline V gives CDR1 SGHRS, CDR2 YFSETQ. Here the CDR3 DNA reads TGCGCCAGCAGCCAAGATAGCAGTGTGGGCTCACCCCTCCACTTT. Translating gives CASSQDSSVGSPLHF.

The V gene is TRBV7-3, the J gene TRBJ2-3; 9 nucleotides match TRBD2. This CDR3 has 16 amino acids. Per germline, CDR1 SGHTA and CDR2 FQGTGA. V trimming: 2 bases; J trimming: 6 bases; junction bases outside the gene matches: 9. The CDR3 sequence is CASSLGVAGAGDTQYF. DNA of the CDR3: TGTGCCAGCAGCTTAGGGGTAGCGGGGGCCGGGGATACGCAGTATTTT. Together with reference TRBV7-3 and TRBJ2-3, the CDR3 gives the full variable domain: GAGVSQTPSNKVTEKGKYVELRCDPISGHTALYWYRQSLGQGPEFLIYFQGTGAADDSGLPNDRFFAVRPEGSVSTLKIQRTERGDSAVYLCASSLGVAGAGDTQYFGPGTRLTVL.

By share of the sample, this clone is medium-sized (0.01 to 0.1%). The gene calls are TRBV5-1 and TRBJ2-7; the D gene is possibly TRBD2 (5 bases). V was trimmed by 4 bases and J by 4 bases, leaving 15 bases between them. The CDR3 spans 14 residues. Germline V gene lookup returns CDR1 SGHRS and CDR2 YFSETQ. The CDR3 DNA sequence: TGCGCCAGCAGCACCGACTACCCCCATTACGAGCAGTACTTC. Translating it yields CASSTDYPHYEQYF.

This clone is a singleton in its sample. This same CDR3 is encoded by further DNA sequences in the sample. The rearrangement links TRBV7-9 to TRBJ2-7, with TRBD1 as a possible D gene (5 bases). This CDR3 has 12 residues. The V gene's germline CDR1 is SEHNR and CDR2 FQNEAQ (reference sequence). The V and J ends lost 3 bases and 4 bases respectively, with 7 bases between them. The CDR3 here is CASSLDTYEQYF. The CDR3 nucleotides read TGTGCCAGCAGCTTGGACACTTACGAGCAGTACTTC.

This clone has a single count. This chain joins TRBV2 and TRBJ1-2; perhaps TRBD1 as D (6 bases). Trimming removed 0 bases from V and 4 bases from J, with 9 bases in between. The V gene's germline CDR1 is SNHLY and CDR2 FYNNEI. This CDR3 has 14 amino acids. The CDR3 reads CASSEARGSYGYTF. CDR3 DNA: TGTGCCAGCAGTGAAGCCAGGGGTAGCTATGGCTACACCTTC.

By proportion, this clone is medium-sized. V gene TRBV4-1 combines with J gene TRBJ2-7; the D is unclear. Germline values: CDR1 MGHRA, CDR2 YSYEKL. The length of the CDR3 is 16 residues. The V end was cut by 0 bases, the J end by 5 bases, with 17 bases between. CDR3 residues: CASSQDLGVRPHEQYF. CDR3 nucleotides: TGCGCCAGCAGCCAAGATTTGGGCGTCAGACCCCACGAGCAGTACTTC.